The rows below give T cell receptor beta chains drawn from one sample of a study of identical twins. TCRdb redid the calling of the 5' RACE reads with MiXCR, one entry per CDR3 protein. The table shows 700,000 to 950,000 distinct CDR3 sequences, with approximately 13% occurring only once. The sample also formed part of further work on yellow fever vaccine responses in identical twins.

Sequenced: PBMCs. The receptors were sampled from a woman younger than 35 in good health. CDR3s include the opening cysteine and the closing phenylalanine or tryptophan. The order of the fields is clone size, J gene, D gene, V gene, CDR3 protein, CDR3 DNA. D genes are given only for firm matches. Only part of the rows carry a size: once, few, many, or a class if the clone is expanded.

NA | TRBJ1-5 | NA | TRBV10-3 | CAISDGDSSNQPQHF | TGTGCCATCAGTGATGGTGACAGTAGCAATCAGCCCCAGCATTTT
NA | TRBJ2-3 | TRBD2 | TRBV5-1 | CASSLSGTSGGQDTQYF | TGCGCCAGCAGCTTGTCGGGAACTAGCGGGGGACAGGATACGCAGTATTTT
NA | TRBJ1-1 | NA | TRBV6-1 | CASSRAGPWDTEAFF | TGTGCCAGCAGTAGAGCGGGCCCCTGGGACACTGAAGCTTTCTTT
few | TRBJ2-7 | NA | TRBV2 | CASRQVYEQYF | TGTGCCAGCAGACAGGTATACGAGCAGTACTTC
NA | TRBJ2-2 | NA | TRBV11-3 | CASSLVNFPETSGELFF | TGTGCCAGCAGCTTAGTTAATTTCCCCGAAACCTCCGGGGAGCTGTTTTTT
few | TRBJ2-3 | NA | TRBV5-1 | CASSPGALTDTQYF | TGCGCCAGCTCGCCTGGGGCGCTCACAGATACGCAGTATTTT
NA | TRBJ2-3 | TRBD2 | TRBV6-2/TRBV6-3 | CASALIPSAGGSTDTQYF | TGTGCCAGCGCGCTTATCCCTTCAGCGGGAGGGAGCACAGATACGCAGTATTTT
many | TRBJ2-2 | TRBD2 | TRBV27 | CASSFLIDSGSTGELFF | TGTGCCAGCAGTTTCTTGATTGATAGCGGGAGCACCGGGGAGCTGTTTTTT
few | TRBJ2-3 | NA | TRBV7-6 | CASSLAGDQITDTQYF | TGTGCCAGCAGCTTAGCGGGAGACCAGATCACAGATACGCAGTATTTT
few | TRBJ1-1 | NA | TRBV5-6 | CASTWGTGNTEAFF | TGTGCCAGCACCTGGGGTACCGGGAACACTGAAGCTTTCTTT
few | TRBJ1-1 | NA | TRBV7-8 | CASSLVVGETFF | TGTGCCAGCAGCTTAGTGGTAGGGGAGACTTTCTTT
many | TRBJ2-7 | NA | TRBV12-3/TRBV12-4 | CASTLGGEQYF | TGTGCCAGCACCCTGGGGGGCGAGCAGTACTTC
NA | TRBJ2-3 | TRBD2 | TRBV5-1 | CASSLTSGRGTDTQYF | TGCGCCAGCAGCCTGACTAGCGGGAGAGGTACAGATACGCAGTATTTT
few | TRBJ2-3 | NA | TRBV7-9 | CASSSGTLGGTDTQYF | TGTGCCAGCAGCTCGGGGACTCTAGGGGGCACAGATACGCAGTATTTT
few | TRBJ1-1 | NA | TRBV3-1 | CASSSRVLVNTEAFF | TGTGCCAGCAGCAGCAGGGTTTTGGTGAACACTGAAGCTTTCTTT
few | TRBJ1-1 | NA | TRBV29-1 | CSGFGRYEAFF | TGCAGCGGGTTCGGACGGTATGAAGCTTTCTTT
many | TRBJ2-2 | NA | TRBV5-1 | CASSHITGELFF | TGCGCCAGCAGTCATATCACCGGGGAGCTGTTTTTT
few | TRBJ2-5 | TRBD2 | TRBV12-3/TRBV12-4 | CASSFRGGNRETQYF | TGTGCCAGCAGTTTCCGGGGGGGGAACCGAGAGACCCAGTACTTC